The rows below give T cell receptor beta chains drawn from one sample of a study of blood T cell repertoires in COVID-19. TCRdb keeps only in-frame clones here, not all; method: immunoSEQ multiplex PCR. Found here are approximately 200,000 clones, roughly nine tenths of them singletons; the top ten hold 2.5% to 3%. The specimen sequenced was peripheral blood. The receptor set was obtained from a woman in her twenties or thirties with active or convalescent COVID-19. The CDR3 runs from the conserved cysteine through the conserved F or W. A D gene is named only where the DNA matches it firmly. Clone size is shown for a subset of rows, as once, few, many or a class of expanded clone.

.,TRBJ1-1,.,TRBV7-2,CASSLAHNSNRPQAFF,TGTGCCAGCAGCTTAGCGCATAATAGCAATCGCCCACAAGCTTTCTTT
.,TRBJ1-1,.,TRBV4-1,CASSQDDGVYTEAFF,TGCGCCAGCAGCCAGGACGACGGGGTCTATACTGAAGCTTTCTTT
TRBD2,TRBJ2-1,.,TRBV11-1,CASSLIKTSGEQFF,TGTGCCAGCAGCTTAATAAAAACTAGCGGGGAGCAGTTCTTC
.,TRBJ1-2,once,TRBV7-6,CASSRFRGGQSGGYTF,TGTGCCAGCAGCAGATTCCGGGGGGGGCAGAGTGGTGGCTACACCTTC
TRBD2,TRBJ2-7,.,TRBV6-2/TRBV6-3,CASSYSGGEQYF,TGTGCCAGCAGTTACTCGGGGGGGGAGCAGTACTTC
.,TRBJ2-3,.,TRBV5-1,CASSKEGTDTQYF,TGCGCCAGCAGCAAGGAGGGGACAGATACGCAGTATTTT
.,TRBJ2-1,.,TRBV28,CASSLQGYEQFF,TGTGCCAGCAGTTTACAGGGGTATGAGCAGTTCTTC
TRBD2,TRBJ2-3,.,TRBV19,CASSRLAGGVDTQYF,TGTGCCAGTAGCCGACTAGCGGGAGGGGTAGATACGCAGTATTTT
.,TRBJ1-2,once,TRBV2,CASSEIGPEGDGYTF,TGTGCCAGCAGTGAGATAGGGCCAGAAGGGGATGGCTACACCTTC
TRBD1,TRBJ2-5,.,TRBV18,CASSPRTGGFETQYF,TGTGCCAGCTCACCCCGGACAGGGGGCTTTGAGACCCAGTACTTC
TRBD2,TRBJ2-7,.,TRBV27,CASSPRSGRSYEQYF,TGTGCCAGCAGTCCTAGAAGCGGGAGATCCTACGAGCAGTACTTC
TRBD2,TRBJ2-1,.,TRBV20-1,CSASKASGGPTIFEQFF,TGCAGTGCTAGTAAGGCTAGCGGGGGGCCAACTATTTTTGAGCAGTTCTTC
.,TRBJ1-2,.,TRBV27,CASSLTPTGSDGYTF,TGTGCCAGCAGTTTAACCCCCACAGGGAGCGATGGCTACACCTTC
TRBD2,TRBJ2-7,many,TRBV5-4,CAMMAPGLAGGVLEQYF,TGTGCCATGATGGCTCCCGGACTAGCGGGAGGAGTGCTCGAGCAGTACTTC
.,TRBJ1-2,.,TRBV29-1,CSVAGSSYGYTF,TGCAGCGTTGCGGGATCCAGCTATGGCTACACCTTC
.,TRBJ1-1,.,TRBV27,CASSLFPGYMNTEAFF,TGTGCCAGCAGTTTATTCCCGGGATACATGAACACTGAAGCTTTCTTT
TRBD1,TRBJ2-3,.,TRBV7-8,CASSPDRAVGDTQYF,TGTGCCAGCAGCCCAGACAGGGCTGTTGGAGATACGCAGTATTTT
.,TRBJ2-6,.,TRBV18,CASSPATGPGANVLTF,TGTGCCAGCTCACCTGCCACAGGTCCCGGGGCCAACGTCCTGACTTTC
TRBD1,TRBJ1-2,.,TRBV24-1,CATSDAPGTGGSGYTF,TGTGCCACCAGTGATGCCCCCGGGACAGGGGGCTCTGGCTACACCTTC
TRBD1,TRBJ1-5,.,TRBV7-2,CASAGQGNQPQHF,TGTGCCAGCGCGGGACAGGGAAATCAGCCCCAGCATTTT
TRBD1,TRBJ1-2,.,TRBV9,CASSVDRGYGYTF,TGTGCCAGCAGCGTAGACAGGGGGTATGGCTACACCTTC
TRBD2,TRBJ2-3,.,TRBV5-1,CASSVSGRSTDTQYF,TGCGCCAGCAGCGTTAGCGGGAGAAGCACAGATACGCAGTATTTT
TRBD1,TRBJ1-5,.,TRBV7-2,CASSLRTGGGGNQPQHF,TGTGCCAGCAGCTTACGTACAGGGGGCGGCGGCAATCAGCCCCAGCATTTT
.,TRBJ1-1,.,TRBV30,CAWSAQLNTEAFF,TGTGCCTGGAGTGCACAGTTGAACACTGAAGCTTTCTTT
TRBD1,TRBJ1-3,.,TRBV5-4,CASSLTGGSGNTIYF,TGTGCCAGCAGCCTGACAGGGGGCTCTGGAAACACCATATATTTT
.,TRBJ2-7,.,TRBV5-1,CASSLTINYEQYF,TGCGCCAGCAGCCTTACAATAAACTACGAGCAGTACTTC
.,TRBJ1-1,.,TRBV5-1,CASSYGGDTEAFF,TGCGCCAGCAGCTATGGGGGGGACACTGAAGCTTTCTTT
.,TRBJ2-7,many,TRBV7-9,CASSSQGYEQYF,TGTGCCAGCAGCTCACAGGGCTACGAGCAGTACTTC
.,TRBJ1-6,.,TRBV6-6,CASSPRQPYNSPLHF,TGTGCCAGCAGTCCCCGACAGCCCTATAATTCACCCCTCCACTTT
.,TRBJ1-3,.,TRBV30,CAWSVSLGSAGNTIYF,TGTGCCTGGAGTGTAAGTTTGGGGAGTGCTGGAAACACCATATATTTT
.,TRBJ1-1,.,TRBV6-6,CASSPRSTTEAFF,TGTGCCAGCAGCCCTCGGTCGACAACTGAAGCTTTCTTT
.,TRBJ1-6,.,TRBV30,CAWTQRGGKSSYNSPLHF,TGTGCCTGGACCCAAAGGGGGGGGAAGAGCTCCTATAATTCACCCCTCCACTTT
TRBD2,TRBJ2-5,.,TRBV4-1,CASSQKASGTQETQYF,TGCGCCAGCAGCCAAAAGGCTAGCGGGACCCAAGAGACCCAGTACTTC
.,TRBJ2-7,medium-sized,TRBV19,CASTLTPSSYEQYF,TGTGCCAGTACGCTAACCCCCTCCTCCTACGAGCAGTACTTC
.,TRBJ1-5,.,TRBV27,CASRLNRESNQPQHF,TGTGCCAGCAGGCTAAATCGAGAGAGCAATCAGCCCCAGCATTTT
TRBD1,TRBJ2-2,.,TRBV6-5,CASTWDRGHGGELFF,TGTGCCAGCACCTGGGACAGGGGGCACGGCGGGGAGCTGTTTTTT
.,TRBJ2-7,.,TRBV7-6,CASSLASAYEQYF,TGTGCCAGCAGCTTGGCATCAGCCTACGAGCAGTACTTC
.,TRBJ1-3,.,TRBV6-1,CASSETDSGNTIYF,TGTGCCAGCAGTGAGACAGACTCTGGAAACACCATATATTTT
.,TRBJ2-2,.,TRBV9,CASSAPGRLESTGELFF,TGTGCCAGCAGCGCACCGGGTAGGCTCGAGAGCACCGGGGAGCTGTTTTTT
TRBD1,TRBJ2-1,.,TRBV19,CASSPGTGLLSEQFF,TGTGCCAGTAGTCCCGGGACAGGGCTCCTTAGTGAGCAGTTCTTC
.,TRBJ1-2,.,TRBV28,CASSSPANYGYTF,TGTGCCAGCAGCTCCCCAGCTAACTATGGCTACACCTTC
TRBD1,TRBJ2-3,many,TRBV27,CASSVGQGTDTQYF,TGTGCCAGCAGCGTGGGACAGGGGACAGATACGCAGTATTTT
.,TRBJ1-5,.,TRBV3-1/TRBV3-2,CASSQDYGRTNQPQHF,TGTGCCAGCAGCCAAGATTACGGACGGACTAATCAGCCCCAGCATTTT
.,TRBJ1-2,.,TRBV4-2,CASSQERSGFYGYTF,TGTGCCAGCAGCCAAGAGAGGAGCGGATTCTATGGCTACACCTTC
.,TRBJ2-3,.,TRBV6-5,CATSRGATDTQYF,TGTGCCACCTCCAGGGGGGCCACAGATACGCAGTATTTT
.,TRBJ2-5,.,TRBV15,CATSRRRDSNQETQYF,TGTGCCACCAGCAGACGGCGGGACAGTAACCAAGAGACCCAGTACTTC
TRBD1,TRBJ2-7,.,TRBV19,CASSPGQGGGYEQYF,TGTGCCAGTAGTCCCGGACAGGGGGGTGGCTACGAGCAGTACTTC
.,TRBJ2-7,once,TRBV27,CASTPRVSGSYEQYF,TGTGCCAGCACCCCGCGGGTCTCGGGCTCCTACGAGCAGTACTTC
.,TRBJ2-1,once,TRBV18,CASSPRPTGTLYNEQFF,TGTGCCAGCTCACCACGTCCGACAGGAACCCTCTACAATGAGCAGTTCTTC
.,TRBJ1-1,.,TRBV5-5,CASSYSRTDMNTEAFF,TGTGCCAGCAGCTATTCCCGGACGGACATGAACACTGAAGCTTTCTTT